This T cell receptor beta chain was recorded in a study of early T cells in non-severe SARS-CoV-2 infection. As for the study in general: From unsorted whole blood, bulk RNA was sequenced, and the chains remained unpaired.

General study results and limits: Using VDJdb, the matching emphasized anti-spike CD8 responses while missing private and CD4 specificities.

In this sample, this clonotype turned up many times. Its antigen is as yet unknown. CDR1 and CDR2 (germline): ENHRY, SYGVKD. This CDR3 has 13 residues. Between the trimmed V and J ends, which lost 4 bases and 3 bases, there was a span of 9 bases. Attachment of unique molecular identifiers was made to individual cDNA molecules. TCRdb fed the 5' RACE reads into MiXCR, producing one record per CDR3 protein. The profile shows roughly 25,000 distinct CDR3 sequences, approximately 5.1% of them singletons. The rearrangement uses TRBV10-3 and TRBJ2-5; D may correspond to TRBD1 or TRBD2 (5 bases each). The source is an adult who was a healthcare worker with PCR-confirmed SARS-CoV-2 infection or an uninfected control (not recorded which). The source material was whole blood. The CDR3 DNA follows: TGTGCCATCAGTGGGGACCTCAAAGAGACCCAGTACTTC. Protein product: CAISGDLKETQYF.